A single sample is the source of the 3 T cell receptor beta chains below, sequenced in a study of blood T cell repertoires in COVID-19. Sequencing used immunoSEQ multiplex PCR; TCRdb keeps in-frame clones, though not all of them. The table records some 320,000 clones, under 95% of them present only once. The sample was PBMCs or T cells enriched from blood (not recorded which). The receptors stem from a man between 60 and 70 years old who had recovered from COVID-19.

The J gene is TRBJ1-2, the V gene TRBV6-4; no firm D call. Germline V gives CDR1 MRHNA, CDR2 SNTAGT. The CDR3 sequence is 17 residues long. V lost 10 bases, J lost 4 bases, and 28 bases lay in between. The CDR3 reads CATIEAGQGSYGYGYTF. The CDR3 bases are TGTGCCACCATCGAAGCCGGGCAAGGGAGCTACGGCTATGGCTACACCTTC.

V gene TRBV5-6 combines with J gene TRBJ2-5; 13 bases match TRBD2. The V segment lost 0 bases and the J segment 5 bases; nucleotides outside the gene matches: 7. This CDR3 is 17 amino acids long. The germline CDR1 and CDR2 sequences are SGHDT and YYEEEE. The CDR3 is CASSLGTSGRERETQYF. CDR3 sequence (DNA): TGTGCCAGCAGCTTGGGGACTAGCGGGAGAGAGAGGGAGACCCAGTACTTC.

The V gene is TRBV7-9, the J gene TRBJ1-4; perhaps TRBD1 as D (6 bases). The CDR3 consists of 17 residues. CDR1 and CDR2 (germline): SEHNR, FQNEAQ (reference sequence). V was cut by 5 bases and J by 8 bases, with 24 bases left in between. The CDR3 loop reads CASSPLTVQGQEEKLFF. CDR3 DNA sequence: TGTGCCAGCAGCCCCTTGACCGTTCAGGGGCAAGAGGAAAAACTGTTTTTT. Complete variable domain (other parts from reference TRBV7-9 and TRBJ1-4): DTGVSQNPRHKITKRGQNVTFRCDPISEHNRLYWYRQTLGQGPEFLTYFQNEAQLEKSRLLSDRFSAERPKGSFSTLEIQRTEQGDSAMYLCASSPLTVQGQEEKLFFGSGTQLSVL.